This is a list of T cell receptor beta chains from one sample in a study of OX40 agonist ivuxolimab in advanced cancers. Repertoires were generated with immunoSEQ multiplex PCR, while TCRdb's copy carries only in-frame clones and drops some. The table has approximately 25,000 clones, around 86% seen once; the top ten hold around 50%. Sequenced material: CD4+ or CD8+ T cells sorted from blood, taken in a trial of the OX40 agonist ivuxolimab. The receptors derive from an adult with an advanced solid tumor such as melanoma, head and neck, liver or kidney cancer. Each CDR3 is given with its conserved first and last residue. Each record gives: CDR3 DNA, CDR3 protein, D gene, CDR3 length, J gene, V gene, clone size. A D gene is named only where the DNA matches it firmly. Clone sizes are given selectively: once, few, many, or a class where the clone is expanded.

CDR3nt: TGTGCCAGCAGTGTGGACAGGGGGCAGGAGACCCAGTACTTC
CDR3aa: CASSVDRGQETQYF
d_gene: TRBD1
len: 14
j_gene: TRBJ2-5
v_gene: TRBV2
abundance: -

CDR3nt: TGTGCCAGCAGCTTACAGGCCGTGTATAATTCACCCCTCCACTTT
CDR3aa: CASSLQAVYNSPLHF
d_gene: -
len: 15
j_gene: TRBJ1-6
v_gene: TRBV5-5
abundance: -

CDR3nt: TGTGCCTGGAGTAAGGGGGAAGGTAATTCACCCCTCCACTTT
CDR3aa: CAWSKGEGNSPLHF
d_gene: -
len: 14
j_gene: TRBJ1-6
v_gene: TRBV30
abundance: once

CDR3nt: TGTGCCAGCAGTTCCGGGACAGGGGTTGGCGAGCAGTACTTC
CDR3aa: CASSSGTGVGEQYF
d_gene: TRBD1
len: 14
j_gene: TRBJ2-7
v_gene: TRBV2
abundance: -

CDR3nt: TGTGCCAGCAGGCATTCGGGCAGGGCGGACGAGCAGTACTTC
CDR3aa: CASRHSGRADEQYF
d_gene: -
len: 14
j_gene: TRBJ2-7
v_gene: TRBV28
abundance: -

CDR3nt: TGTGCCAGCACTTCCGACGAAGGGGGCGGAGAGACCCAGTACTTC
CDR3aa: CASTSDEGGGETQYF
d_gene: TRBD1
len: 15
j_gene: TRBJ2-5
v_gene: TRBV28
abundance: -

CDR3nt: TGTGCCAGCAGCTTAGCCGGTCGGGGCACAGATACGCAGTATTTT
CDR3aa: CASSLAGRGTDTQYF
d_gene: -
len: 15
j_gene: TRBJ2-3
v_gene: TRBV7-6
abundance: -

CDR3nt: TGTGCCAGCAGCTTCACCGAGGGGATCGGGGTTGAGGGCTACACCTTC
CDR3aa: CASSFTEGIGVEGYTF
d_gene: -
len: 16
j_gene: TRBJ1-2
v_gene: TRBV9
abundance: -

CDR3nt: TGTGCCAGCACATCCGGGACTAGGGGTTTCGAGTACTTC
CDR3aa: CASTSGTRGFEYF
d_gene: TRBD2
len: 13
j_gene: TRBJ2-7
v_gene: TRBV6-1
abundance: -

CDR3nt: TGTGCCAGCAGTTTATACAGGGTGGGACGCTACGAGCAGTACTTC
CDR3aa: CASSLYRVGRYEQYF
d_gene: -
len: 15
j_gene: TRBJ2-7
v_gene: TRBV28
abundance: -

CDR3nt: TGTGCCAGCAGCTTAGGACCCCACGAGCAGTACTTC
CDR3aa: CASSLGPHEQYF
d_gene: -
len: 12
j_gene: TRBJ2-7
v_gene: TRBV7-3
abundance: -

CDR3nt: TGTGCCAGCTCACCACCGGATAGCGCCTCGGGATACGATACGCAGTATTTT
CDR3aa: CASSPPDSASGYDTQYF
d_gene: -
len: 17
j_gene: TRBJ2-3
v_gene: TRBV18
abundance: -

CDR3nt: TGTGCCAGCACGTCGGGTTTGGGCATTTCGAACACTGAAGCTTTCTTT
CDR3aa: CASTSGLGISNTEAFF
d_gene: -
len: 16
j_gene: TRBJ1-1
v_gene: TRBV28
abundance: -

CDR3nt: TGTGCCAGCAGGGAACTAGCGGGGGGTAGCACAGATACGCAGTATTTT
CDR3aa: CASRELAGGSTDTQYF
d_gene: TRBD2
len: 16
j_gene: TRBJ2-3
v_gene: TRBV28
abundance: once

CDR3nt: TGTGCCAGCAGCTTGGCCGGGTCCCCCGCATCCTACGAGCAGTACTTC
CDR3aa: CASSLAGSPASYEQYF
d_gene: -
len: 16
j_gene: TRBJ2-7
v_gene: TRBV5-5
abundance: -

CDR3nt: TGCGCCAGCAGCCTTCCCGGACTGGCAACTTATGGCTACACCTTC
CDR3aa: CASSLPGLATYGYTF
d_gene: -
len: 15
j_gene: TRBJ1-2
v_gene: TRBV4-1
abundance: -

CDR3nt: TGTGCCAGCAGCGCCTTCGGGGGCTCTGGAAACACCATATATTTT
CDR3aa: CASSAFGGSGNTIYF
d_gene: -
len: 15
j_gene: TRBJ1-3
v_gene: TRBV9
abundance: once

CDR3nt: TGTGCCAGCAGTGTTTTAACTAGCGGGGGGGCCCTTGAAGAGACCCAGTACTTC
CDR3aa: CASSVLTSGGALEETQYF
d_gene: TRBD2
len: 18
j_gene: TRBJ2-5
v_gene: TRBV2
abundance: -

CDR3nt: TGTGCCAGCGGCCTAGGCAGGATCTACGAGCAGTACTTC
CDR3aa: CASGLGRIYEQYF
d_gene: -
len: 13
j_gene: TRBJ2-7
v_gene: TRBV7-9
abundance: -

CDR3nt: TGTGCCTGGAGTGAGGGACTAGCGGGGCACAATGAGCAGTTCTTC
CDR3aa: CAWSEGLAGHNEQFF
d_gene: TRBD2
len: 15
j_gene: TRBJ2-1
v_gene: TRBV30
abundance: -

CDR3nt: TGTGCCAGCAGCCCGGATGTGAATCAGCCCCAGCATTTT
CDR3aa: CASSPDVNQPQHF
d_gene: -
len: 13
j_gene: TRBJ1-5
v_gene: TRBV9
abundance: -

CDR3nt: TGTGCCAGCTCACACACCGGGGAGCTGTTTTTT
CDR3aa: CASSHTGELFF
d_gene: -
len: 11
j_gene: TRBJ2-2
v_gene: TRBV18
abundance: -